These 25 T cell receptor beta chains share one sample of origin, sequenced in a study of T cell responses to AZD1222 COVID-19 vaccine (dated by TCRdb to the early 2020s). Library preparation employed the immunoSEQ multiplex PCR assay. TCRdb stores this immuneACCESS table with in-frame sequences only. Part of the clones is absent; in the studies checked, under half of the shortfall reflects unresolved V genes, and no reason is known for the rest. The sample data list more than 95,000 clones, and 93% of these were observed just once. Together, the top ten hold less than 5% of the sample. The sample's time point label, decoded: baseline before first vaccination. Material: peripheral blood, obtained on day 0 of AZD1222 vaccination. The source of these receptors is an adult in good health.

The V and J genes are TRBV25-1 and TRBJ2-1; 10 bases are a match to TRBD1. Per the germline V gene, CDR1 is MGHDK and CDR2 is SYGVNS. The CDR3 is 14 amino acids. V dropped 5 bases and J dropped 8; count of bases not matched to a gene: 6. CDR3 sequence: CASSTQTGGDEQFF. The CDR3 nucleotides are TGTGCCAGCAGTACACAGACAGGGGGCGATGAGCAGTTCTTC. The whole variable domain, filled in from reference TRBV25-1 and TRBJ2-1, reads EADIYQTPRYLVIGTGKKITLECSQTMGHDKMYWYQQDPGMELHLIHYSYGVNSTEKGDLSSESTVSRIRTEHFPLTLESARPSHTSQYLCASSTQTGGDEQFFGPGTRLTVL.

V is TRBV6-5 and J is TRBJ2-7; D possibly matches TRBD1 or TRBD2 (5 bases each). The germline V gene encodes CDR1 MNHEY and CDR2 SVGAGI. The CDR3 is 14 amino acids. Trimming stripped 5 bases from V and 3 bases from J, with 14 bases between. As DNA, the CDR3 is TGTGCCAGCAGTCTCGTCCAGGGACGCTACGAGCAGTACTTC. Protein product: CASSLVQGRYEQYF.

The rearrangement uses TRBV10-1 and TRBJ2-7; TRBD2 matches at 11 bases. The germline CDR1 and CDR2 sequences are WNHNN and SYGVQD (reference sequence). The CDR3 runs 17 residues. V shed 0 bases and J 3 bases; nucleotides not matched to a gene: 7. In DNA form, the CDR3 reads TGCGCCAGCAGTGAGTCAGAGGGGACTAGCGGTATCTACGAGCAGTACTTC. Protein product: CASSESEGTSGIYEQYF.

This sequence joins TRBV4-2 and TRBJ2-4; D is ambiguous. V dropped 0 bases and J dropped 6 bases, with 18 bases sitting between them. The V gene's germline CDR1 is LGHNA and CDR2 YNFKEQ. The CDR3 runs to 17 residues. This CDR3 reads CASSQDGPFSSRNIQYF. The CDR3 DNA reads as TGTGCCAGCAGCCAAGATGGACCCTTTTCTTCCAGAAACATTCAGTACTTC.

This chain joins TRBV4-2 and TRBJ1-4, with no clear D. Trimming cost V 4 bases and J 5 bases, with 11 bases left between them. The V gene's germline CDR1 is LGHNA and CDR2 YNFKEQ. The CDR3 runs 14 residues. CDR3 region: CASSPNTVNEKLFF. Written as DNA, the CDR3 is TGTGCCAGCAGCCCTAACACAGTGAATGAAAAACTGTTTTTT.

This clone has just one count. DNA for the CDR3: TGCGCCAGCAGCTTGGTCAACGGGGGAGACGGCTACACCTTC. Amino acid sequence: CASSLVNGGDGYTF. The rearrangement joins TRBV5-1 to TRBJ1-2, with D possibly matching TRBD1 (5 bases). Trimming cost V 0 bases and J 8 bases, with 14 bases left between them. The CDR3 runs to 14 residues. Germline lookup yields CDR1 SGHRS and CDR2 YFSETQ.

This clone was seen just once. V is TRBV20-1 and J is TRBJ2-1; D might be TRBD2 (6 bases). V was cut by 6 bases and J by 5 bases, with 17 bases left in between. The CDR3 is 14 amino acids. Germline CDR1 and CDR2: DFQATT and SNEGSKA (reference sequence). This CDR3 reads CSASGGYGHNEQFF. In DNA, the CDR3 is TGCAGTGCAAGTGGGGGGTACGGCCACAATGAGCAGTTCTTC.

This chain links TRBV12-5 with TRBJ1-5; D call uncertain. V was clipped by 0 bases and J by 4 bases, with 10 bases between them. The CDR3 spans 15 residues. Looked up from germline, CDR1 is LGHNT and CDR2 is FRNRAP. CDR3 loop: CASGLVLGHNQPQHF. In nucleotides, the CDR3 is TGTGCTAGTGGTTTGGTACTCGGGCATAATCAGCCCCAGCATTTT.

This chain connects TRBV7-9 to TRBJ1-3; D is unclear. V was shortened by 5 bases and J by 0 bases, with 8 bases between the two germline ends. There are 14 residues in the CDR3. Germline values: CDR1 SEHNR, CDR2 FQNEAQ (reference sequence). This CDR3 reads CASSRPLSGNTIYF. The CDR3, as DNA: TGTGCCAGCAGCCGACCCCTCTCTGGAAACACCATATATTTT.

The chain is built from TRBV6-5 and TRBJ2-7; D tentatively fits TRBD1 or TRBD2 (5 bases each). CDR1 is MNHEY, CDR2 SVGAGI, per germline. The CDR3 totals 12 residues. Trimming stripped 2 bases from V and 6 bases from J, with 8 bases between. CDR3 region: CASSYGGSEQYF. For the CDR3, the DNA is TGTGCCAGCAGTTACGGGGGATCCGAGCAGTACTTC.

The chain is built from TRBV6-5 and TRBJ2-7; D not resolved. The V and J ends lost 8 bases and 6 bases respectively, with 17 bases between them. The germline V gene encodes CDR1 MNHEY and CDR2 SVGAGI. The CDR3 contains 13 residues. The CDR3 region is CASWARKNSEQYF. CDR3 DNA: TGTGCCAGCTGGGCCAGGAAAAACAGCGAGCAGTACTTC.

This rearrangement joins TRBV5-1 to TRBJ1-1; no definite D call. Trimming left V 0 bases short and J 1 base short, with 10 bases between. Germline V CDR1 and CDR2: SGHRS, YFSETQ. CDR3 length: 15 residues. The CDR3 region has the DNA TGCGCCAGCAGCTTGGAGGTCCAGAAGAACACTGAAGCTTTCTTT. This translates into CASSLEVQKNTEAFF.

The chain links TRBV3-1 (or the pseudogene TRBV3-2) to TRBJ2-3; D gene ambiguous. The CDR3 contains 14 residues. Germline assignment: CDR1 LGHDT and CDR2 YNNKEL (reference sequence). V gave up 1 base and J gave up 1 base, with 6 bases separating them. The CDR3 is CASSQAPRTDTQYF. The CDR3, as DNA: TGTGCCAGCAGCCAAGCTCCTCGCACAGATACGCAGTATTTT.

On this clone itself: The junction shows a germline mismatch at one end, possibly a read error. The gene calls are TRBV5-1 and TRBJ2-2; TRBD1 matches at 8 bases. Germline lookup yields CDR1 SGHRS and CDR2 YFSETQ. The CDR3 sequence is 12 residues long. The CDR3 DNA reads TGCGCCAGCAGCCCTGGACAGGGTCGAGGTCGTTTT. Encoded protein: CASSPGQGRGRF.

The chain links TRBV9 to TRBJ2-2; D uncertain. V was pared by 1 base and J by 8 bases, with 6 bases between. The germline gives CDR1 SGDLS, CDR2 YYNGEE. The CDR3 consists of 12 residues. CDR3 region: CASSVMGGELFF. The CDR3 DNA sequence: TGTGCCAGCAGCGTAATGGGAGGGGAGCTGTTTTTT.

This sequence joins TRBV3-1 (or the pseudogene TRBV3-2) and TRBJ1-3; unclear D gene. This CDR3 region has 12 residues. The V gene lost 10 bases and the J gene lost 3 bases, with 10 bases spanning the gap. The germline V gene has CDR1 LGHDT and CDR2 YNNKEL (reference sequence). The CDR3 DNA sequence: TGTGCCACACAGTCCCGTGGAAACACCATATATTTT. Its protein product is CATQSRGNTIYF.

This clone was recorded once. This sequence joins TRBV19 and TRBJ1-1, with a tentative D call TRBD1 (5 bases). The CDR3 sequence is 16 residues long. Between the trimmed V and J ends, which lost 7 bases and 1 base, there was a span of 19 bases. CDR1 is LNHDA and CDR2 is SQIVND in the germline V gene (reference sequence). CDR3 region: CASKKGARVTNTEAFF. The CDR3 DNA is TGTGCCAGTAAGAAAGGGGCTAGGGTGACGAACACTGAAGCTTTCTTT.

This clone was picked up one time. This chain connects TRBV6-5 to TRBJ2-2; 10 nucleotides line up with TRBD1. The germline V gene has CDR1 MNHEY and CDR2 SVGAGI. The CDR3 has 15 amino acids. V was pared by 9 bases and J by 4 bases, with 8 bases of the junction left unmatched. CDR3 sequence (DNA): TGTGCCAGTGAGACAGGGGGCGCTGGCACCGGGGAGCTGTTTTTT. Its translation: CASETGGAGTGELFF.

CDR3 DNA sequence: TGTGCCAGCAGTAGTGGTAGCGGGAGATCAAGTGAGCAGTTCTTC. Translating gives CASSSGSGRSSEQFF. V gene TRBV28 combines with J gene TRBJ2-1, with 9 bases aligning to TRBD2. V was clipped by 5 bases and J by 9 bases; unmatched bases: 11. The CDR3 runs 15 residues. Looked up from germline, CDR1 is MDHEN and CDR2 is SYDVKM.

This clone was detected only a few times. This chain connects TRBV15 to TRBJ1-5, with a possible D match to TRBD1 (5 bases). Germline assignment: CDR1 LNHNV and CDR2 YYDKDF (reference sequence). The V end lost 8 bases, the J end lost 1 base, and 18 bases lay between the germline ends. The CDR3 has 16 residues. CDR3 nucleotides: TGTGCCACCGCGGGCCCAGGGTGTATGAGCAATCAGCCCCAGCATTTT. This codes for CATAGPGCMSNQPQHF.

The chain links TRBV11-3 to TRBJ2-1, with D maybe TRBD2 (6 bases). The CDR3 sequence is 17 residues long. CDR1 is SGHNT, CDR2 YENEEA, per germline. Trimming took 5 bases from V and 6 from J, leaving 23 bases between them. As DNA, the CDR3 is TGTGCCAGCAGCCCACACCCGTGGGGGGTCGCGTCCAATGAGCAGTTCTTC. Protein: CASSPHPWGVASNEQFF.

The chain links TRBV7-8 to TRBJ1-3; D gene unclear. From germline, CDR1 is SGHVS and CDR2 FQNEAQ. The CDR3 totals 14 residues. With 5 bases removed from V and 0 bases from J, the gap between germline ends came to 8 bases. The DNA of the CDR3 is TGTGCCAGCAGCCGTAGTGGCTCTGGAAACACCATATATTTT. Translated, it gives CASSRSGSGNTIYF.

The chain has TRBV27 and TRBJ1-1, with D unresolved. The CDR3 loop spans 12 amino acids. The germline V gene has CDR1 MNHEY and CDR2 SMNVEV (reference sequence). The V gene lost 6 bases and the J gene lost 4 bases, with 9 bases spanning the gap. DNA for the CDR3: TGTGCCAGCAGGACCGGGTCCACTGAAGCTTTCTTT. Its protein is CASRTGSTEAFF.

The V gene is TRBV10-3, the J gene TRBJ2-7; perhaps TRBD2 as D (5 bases). This CDR3 contains 13 residues. Germline V gene lookup returns CDR1 ENHRY and CDR2 SYGVKD. With 10 bases removed from V and 4 bases from J, the gap between germline ends came to 17 bases. CDR3 DNA sequence: TGTGCCACCCGGTCCGAGGGCCGATACGAGCAGTACTTC. This gives the protein CATRSEGRYEQYF.

In DNA, the CDR3 is TGTGCCAGCAGGCCCCGGTGGACAACCGACTATGGCTACACCTTC. Protein sequence: CASRPRWTTDYGYTF. The rearrangement joins TRBV2 to TRBJ1-2, with D maybe TRBD1 (5 bases). Trimming took off 6 bases at V and 3 bases at J, with 17 bases between the two ends. This CDR3 contains 15 residues. Germline CDR1 SNHLY, CDR2 FYNNEI.